This entry concerns a single TCR beta chain. This sample is drawn from a study of T cell changes during pregnancy in multiple sclerosis. Germline-derived CDR1 and CDR2 are SGHTA and FQGNSA. V lost 5 bases to trimming and J lost 6 bases; unmatched junction nucleotides: 9. The CDR3 has 16 amino acids. Only in-frame clones appear in the TCRdb table, and some are missing; sequencing was by immunoSEQ multiplex PCR. Of around 60,000 clones in the sample, about 93% were seen once. This receptor was obtained from a female donor with multiple sclerosis, enrolled in a pregnancy study. V is TRBV7-2 and J is TRBJ2-2; 10 bases match TRBD2. The sequencing used CD4+ T cells from peripheral blood mononuclear cells, collected before pregnancy. The CDR3 loop is CASSRLAGNLPGELFF. For the CDR3, the DNA is TGTGCCAGCAGCCGACTAGCGGGTAATTTGCCCGGGGAGCTGTTTTTT.